The 31 T cell receptor beta chains given below trace back to one sample, sequenced in a study of blood T cell repertoires in COVID-19. Profiled with immunoSEQ multiplex PCR; TCRdb holds only in-frame clones, not every one. The table includes tens of thousands of clones, more than 85% detected once. Sequencing was carried out using peripheral blood. All receptors derive from an elderly woman with acute or convalescent COVID-19.

The chain joins TRBV3-1 (or the pseudogene TRBV3-2) to TRBJ1-2; 8 bases fit TRBD1. This CDR3 has 15 residues. Germline loops: CDR1 LGHDT, CDR2 YNNKEL (reference sequence). The V segment lost 4 bases and the J segment 2 bases; nucleotides outside the gene matches: 6. The chain's CDR3 is CASSPSGQGNYGYTF. In nucleotides, the CDR3 is TGTGCCAGCAGCCCTTCCGGACAGGGAAACTATGGCTACACCTTC.

The gene calls are TRBV3-1 (or the pseudogene TRBV3-2) and TRBJ2-3, with TRBD1 matching over 7 bases. CDR3 length: 17 amino acids. The V and J ends lost 2 bases and 1 base, in that order; junction bases with no gene match: 9. The V gene's germline CDR1 is LGHDT and CDR2 YNNKEL (reference sequence). The CDR3 loop reads CASSQPEDRIGTDTQYF. CDR3 bases: TGTGCCAGCAGCCAACCCGAGGACAGGATTGGCACAGATACGCAGTATTTT.

The rearrangement uses TRBV27 and TRBJ1-5, with 11 bases that match TRBD1. With V trimmed by 4 bases and J by 1 base, 12 bases remained unmatched. CDR3 length: 19 residues. Germline V gene data show CDR1 as MNHEY and CDR2 as SMNVEV (reference sequence). The CDR3 region is CASSSRLGTGGRSNQPQHF. The DNA of the CDR3 is TGTGCCAGCAGTTCCCGCCTTGGGACAGGGGGAAGAAGCAATCAGCCCCAGCATTTT.

On this clone itself: One end of the junction varies from germline; a read error may be responsible. This chain uses TRBV5-8 with TRBJ1-6; tentatively, D is TRBD1 (5 bases). There are 16 residues in the CDR3. Germline assignment: CDR1 SGHTS and CDR2 YDEGEE. The CDR3 DNA reads as TGTGCCAGCAGCTTCCCCTTGGCTTCAGGGAATTTACCCCTCCACTTT. Translating it yields CASSFPLASGNLPLHF.

Only one count was recorded for this clone. V and J are TRBV7-9 and TRBJ1-4; TRBD1 might be the D (5 bases). The CDR3 is 16 residues long. V shed 5 bases and J shed 4 bases, with 17 bases lying between them. Germline V gives CDR1 SEHNR, CDR2 FQNEAQ (reference sequence). For the CDR3, the DNA is TGTGCCAGCAGCCTTCCTCCCGGGGGACGTAATGAAAAACTGTTTTTT. It encodes CASSLPPGGRNEKLFF.

The chain has TRBV19 and TRBJ2-4; D uncertain. This CDR3 spans 14 amino acids. Germline-derived CDR1 and CDR2 are LNHDA and SQIVND (reference sequence). Trimming removed 5 bases from V and 1 base from J, with 9 bases in between. The CDR3 reads CASSVQAAKNIQYF. The CDR3 region has the DNA TGTGCCAGTAGTGTTCAGGCGGCCAAAAACATTCAGTACTTC.

The gene calls are TRBV5-1 and TRBJ1-2, with 11 bases matching TRBD1. The ends lost 0 bases at V and 7 bases at J; junction bases unmatched: 5. This CDR3 contains 15 residues. The V gene's germline CDR1 is SGHRS and CDR2 YFSETQ. DNA of the CDR3: TGCGCCAGCAGCTTGGGGACAGGGGGCGATGCTGGCTACACCTTC. Protein: CASSLGTGGDAGYTF.

In this sample, this clone turned up a few times. V usage is TRBV24-1 and J usage is TRBJ1-2; D is unclear. V was pared by 4 bases and J by 6 bases, with 8 bases between. CDR1 and CDR2 from the germline V gene are KGHDR and SFDVKD. The CDR3 has 12 residues. The CDR3 is CATSDPSDGYTF. The CDR3, as DNA: TGTGCCACCAGTGACCCCTCAGATGGCTACACCTTC.

This clone was observed once. The chain joins TRBV6-5 to TRBJ2-5; 7 positions agree with TRBD1. The CDR3 is 15 amino acids. The germline V gene encodes CDR1 MNHEY and CDR2 SVGAGI. Germline trimming cut 5 bases from V and 5 bases from J; bases unmatched to any gene: 11. The CDR3 sequence: CASSPTGTAGETQYF. CDR3 nucleotide sequence: TGTGCCAGCAGTCCTACCGGGACAGCTGGGGAGACCCAGTACTTC.

The rearrangement links TRBV2 to TRBJ2-1, with 7 nucleotides matching TRBD1. The CDR3 sequence is 14 residues long. Germline values: CDR1 SNHLY, CDR2 FYNNEI. V trimming: 6 bases; J trimming: 4 bases; junction bases outside the gene matches: 6. DNA for the CDR3: TGTGCCAGCAGGCGGCAGGGACAGTACAATGAGCAGTTCTTC. It encodes CASRRQGQYNEQFF. The whole variable domain, filled in from reference TRBV2 and TRBJ2-1, reads EPEVTQTPSHQVTQMGQEVILRCVPISNHLYFYWYRQILGQKVEFLVSFYNNEISEKSEIFDDQFSVERPDGSNFTLKIRSTKLEDSAMYFCASRRQGQYNEQFFGPGTRLTVL.

The CDR3 loop reads CASSLYPTGELFF. Written as DNA, the CDR3 is TGTGCCAGCAGTTTATATCCCACCGGGGAGCTGTTTTTT. The rearrangement links TRBV12-3 or TRBV12-4 to TRBJ2-2, with D unresolved. CDR3 length: 13 residues. Trimming took 2 bases from V and 4 from J, leaving 5 bases between them.

This sequence joins TRBV7-2 and TRBJ1-6, with TRBD1 as a possible D gene (5 bases). In germline, CDR1 is SGHTA, CDR2 FQGNSA. Trimming removed 3 bases from V and 7 bases from J, with 13 bases in between. This CDR3 has 15 residues. CDR3 nucleotides: TGTGCCAGCAGCTTCGCAGGGTCGCCCAATTCACCCCTCCACTTT. Protein product: CASSFAGSPNSPLHF.

The V and J genes are TRBV6-2 or TRBV6-3 and TRBJ2-2; 7 bases map to TRBD2. CDR1 and CDR2 (germline): MNHEY, SVGEGT. V trimming: 5 bases; J trimming: 4 bases; junction bases outside the gene matches: 7. The CDR3 is 15 residues long. As DNA, the CDR3 is TGTGCCAGCAGTCCCGAGAGGGAGGGCACCGGGGAGCTGTTTTTT. This codes for CASSPEREGTGELFF.

The V gene is TRBV3-1 (or the pseudogene TRBV3-2), the J gene TRBJ2-7, with a weak D call TRBD2 (6 bases). The CDR3 is made up of 15 amino acids. V gave up 1 base and J gave up 3 bases, with 13 bases separating them. The V gene's germline CDR1 is LGHDT and CDR2 YNNKEL (reference sequence). The CDR3 DNA is TGTGCCAGCAGCCAAGGGAGGGGCGGACTCTACGAGCAGTACTTC. It translates to CASSQGRGGLYEQYF.

The table lists this clone with a count of one. The V and J genes are TRBV5-1 and TRBJ1-2; 9 positions match TRBD1. This CDR3 has 16 residues. Losses at the gene ends were 1 base for V and 4 bases for J; bases not matched to a gene: 8. Germline V gives CDR1 SGHRS, CDR2 YFSETQ. Written as DNA, the CDR3 is TGCGCCAGCAGCTTGTATTCAGGGACAGGGTTCTATGGCTACACCTTC. This encodes CASSLYSGTGFYGYTF.

This chain joins TRBV7-3 and TRBJ1-1; no firm D call. Germline V CDR1 and CDR2: SGHTA, FQGTGA. The CDR3 runs to 16 residues. The V end lost 1 base, the J end lost 1 base, and 13 bases lay between the germline ends. CDR3 in DNA: TGTGCCAGCAGCTTAATCGGTTTGGTCGGGAACACTGAAGCTTTCTTT. This sequence encodes CASSLIGLVGNTEAFF.

This chain connects TRBV30 to TRBJ2-1; 7 bases line up with TRBD1. The CDR3 is 15 amino acids. Germline V CDR1 and CDR2: GTSNPN, SVGIG (reference sequence). Trimming removed 4 bases from V and 12 bases from J; junction bases left unmatched: 18. The CDR3 DNA sequence: TGTGCCTGGAATGAGGGGACAGACATCCCTCCAGGGCAGTTCTTC. Amino acid sequence: CAWNEGTDIPPGQFF.

V usage is TRBV7-2 and J usage is TRBJ2-5; TRBD1 agrees at 9 bases. Unmatched junction bases numbered 5, after V lost 1 base and J lost 2 bases. The CDR3 contains 16 residues. CDR1 SGHTA and CDR2 FQGNSA come from the germline V gene. The CDR3 loop reads CASSLGLGTGQETQYF. In nucleotides, the CDR3 is TGTGCCAGCAGCTTAGGATTAGGGACAGGGCAAGAGACCCAGTACTTC.

V usage is TRBV5-1 and J usage is TRBJ2-4, with 8 nucleotides matching TRBD2. The CDR3 length is 14 residues. Trimming cost V 3 bases and J 6 bases; bases outside gene matches: 5. Germline CDR1 is SGHRS and CDR2 is YFSETQ. CDR3 coding DNA: TGCGCCAGCAGCTCGACTCGGGGGGGAAACATTCAGTACTTC. Translation gives CASSSTRGGNIQYF.

This rearrangement joins TRBV7-3 to TRBJ1-1; TRBD1 is a possible D gene (5 bases). V lost 5 bases, J lost 1 base, and 8 bases lay in between. The CDR3 is made up of 13 amino acids. Germline V gives CDR1 SGHTA, CDR2 FQGTGA. This chain's CDR3 is CASSSDRNTEAFF. In nucleotides, the CDR3 is TGTGCCAGCAGCAGCGACAGGAACACTGAAGCTTTCTTT.

The rearrangement uses TRBV18 and TRBJ2-1, with 9 bases fitting TRBD2. The CDR3 has 15 amino acids. Per the germline V gene, CDR1 is KGHSH and CDR2 is LQKENI. The ends lost 4 bases at V and 6 bases at J; junction bases unmatched: 7. This CDR3 is CASSQNTRGGNEQFF. CDR3 sequence (DNA): TGTGCCAGCTCACAAAACACGCGGGGGGGCAATGAGCAGTTCTTC. The full variable domain, in which reference TRBV18 and TRBJ2-1 provide the parts outside the CDR3, is NAGVMQNPRHLVRRRGQEARLRCSPMKGHSHVYWYRQLPEEGLKFMVYLQKENIIDESGMPKERFSAEFPKEGPSILRIQQVVRGDSAAYFCASSQNTRGGNEQFFGPGTRLTVL.

The chain carries TRBV18 and TRBJ1-2, with D tentatively TRBD1 (6 bases). This CDR3 is 15 amino acids long. Trimming shortened V by 2 bases and J by 3 bases, and 13 bases separated the two germline ends. Germline V gene lookup returns CDR1 KGHSH and CDR2 LQKENI. The CDR3 loop reads CASSPTSQGDYGYTF. The CDR3 DNA is TGTGCCAGCTCACCAACTTCACAGGGAGACTATGGCTACACCTTC.

CDR3 sequence reads: CASSPPTIRDTQYF. DNA of the CDR3: TGTGCCAGCAGTCCCCCCACTATTAGAGATACGCAGTATTTT. The chain couples TRBV25-1 to TRBJ2-3; D remains unclear. This CDR3 has 14 amino acids. The V gene's germline CDR1 is MGHDK and CDR2 SYGVNS. V was pared by 5 bases and J by 5 bases, with 14 bases between.

The genes are TRBV9 and TRBJ2-1; TRBD2 matches at 9 bases. V dropped 4 bases and J dropped 0; count of bases not matched to a gene: 14. The CDR3 has 19 residues. From germline, CDR1 is SGDLS and CDR2 YYNGEE. Here the CDR3 reads CASSPEGAGGSFSYNEQFF. The CDR3 bases are TGTGCCAGCAGCCCGGAGGGAGCGGGGGGCTCTTTCTCCTACAATGAGCAGTTCTTC.

The chain couples TRBV6-5 to TRBJ1-2; 7 nucleotides match TRBD1. Trimming at V came to 7 bases and at J to 8 bases, leaving 7 bases not matched to a gene. CDR3 length: 12 amino acids. The V gene's germline CDR1 is MNHEY and CDR2 SVGAGI. CDR3 nucleotides: TGTGCCAGCAAGCAGGGGGGTCAGGGCTACACCTTC. Amino acids: CASKQGGQGYTF.

The V call is TRBV10-3, the J call TRBJ1-1; 9 bases are shared with TRBD1. The V gene's germline CDR1 is ENHRY and CDR2 SYGVKD. Trimming took 3 bases from V and 1 from J; bases not matched to a gene: 3. The CDR3 has 15 amino acids. The CDR3 sequence: CAISEPGQGNTEAFF. The CDR3 bases are TGTGCCATCAGTGAACCGGGACAGGGGAACACTGAAGCTTTCTTT.

The rearrangement joins TRBV7-8 to TRBJ2-3; 10 bases agree with TRBD2. V dropped 5 bases and J dropped 2; count of bases not matched to a gene: 7. The CDR3 is 16 residues long. Germline V gene lookup returns CDR1 SGHVS and CDR2 FQNEAQ. As DNA, the CDR3 is TGTGCCAGCAGCCCCCGTAGCGGGGGGCACACAGATACGCAGTATTTT. Protein sequence: CASSPRSGGHTDTQYF. The full variable domain, completed using reference TRBV7-8 and TRBJ2-3, is GAGVSQSPRYKVAKRGQDVALRCDPISGHVSLFWYQQALGQGPEFLTYFQNEAQLDKSGLPSDRFFAERPEGSVSTLKIQRTQQEDSAVYLCASSPRSGGHTDTQYFGPGTRLTVL.

The gene calls are TRBV9 and TRBJ2-1, with 11 bases lining up with TRBD2. The CDR3 consists of 16 residues. With V trimmed by 0 bases and J by 8 bases, 7 bases remained unmatched. The germline gives CDR1 SGDLS, CDR2 YYNGEE. The CDR3 sequence is CASSVGGSGGAHEQFF. DNA for the CDR3: TGTGCCAGCAGCGTAGGCGGTAGCGGGGGGGCTCATGAGCAGTTCTTC.

This chain joins TRBV7-2 and TRBJ1-1; D gene uncertain. V lost 3 bases, J lost 5 bases, and 13 bases lay in between. CDR1 is SGHTA, CDR2 FQGNSA, per germline. The CDR3 covers 14 residues. The CDR3 spells CASSLAQQRTEAFF. In DNA form, the CDR3 reads TGTGCCAGCAGCTTGGCACAGCAAAGGACTGAAGCTTTCTTT.

The rearrangement links TRBV5-4 to TRBJ2-4; TRBD1 matches at 9 bases. CDR1 is SGHNT and CDR2 is YYREEE in the germline V gene (reference sequence). V shed 4 bases, J shed 0 bases, and the junction held 8 bases outside the gene matches. This CDR3 comprises 17 residues. CDR3 sequence: CASSKTGGGSAKNIQYF. The CDR3 region has the DNA TGTGCCAGCAGCAAAACAGGGGGCGGTTCAGCCAAAAACATTCAGTACTTC. The complete variable domain, with remaining parts taken from reference TRBV5-4 and TRBJ2-4, reads ETGVTQSPTHLIKTRGQQVTLRCSSQSGHNTVSWYQQALGQGPQFIFQYYREEENGRGNFPPRFSGLQFPNYSSELNVNALELDDSALYLCASSKTGGGSAKNIQYFGAGTRLSVL.

V is TRBV6-1 and J is TRBJ2-3; tentative D call: TRBD1 (5 bases). V was trimmed by 1 base and J by 1 base, leaving 9 bases between them. The CDR3 totals 15 residues. The germline CDR1 and CDR2 sequences are MNHNS and SASEGT. The CDR3: CASSEGGMGTDTQYF. CDR3 DNA: TGTGCCAGCAGTGAAGGGGGCATGGGCACAGATACGCAGTATTTT.